A selection of T cell receptor beta chains follows, all from one sample in a study of spatial heterogeneity in lung cancer. Using its own MiXCR run on the 5' RACE reads, TCRdb lists one record per CDR3 protein. The sample comprises roughly 19,000 distinct CDR3 sequences, around 6.8% of which are singletons, and more than 20% rests with the top ten. The material sequenced was lung tumor tissue, taken at surgery. Receptors originate from a male donor with early-stage non-small cell lung cancer. Each CDR3 is given with its conserved first and last residue. A D gene is named only where the DNA matches it firmly. Not every row has a clone size; where given, it reads once, few, many or a size class.

14	TRBV30	TRBJ1-6	.	once	TGTGCCTGGAGACCCTTCGCGGATGTTTCACCCCTCCACTTT	CAWRPFADVSPLHF
15	TRBV2	TRBJ1-5	.	few	TGTGCCAGCAGTGAAAGGGGCAGAGTATATCAGCCCCAGCATTTT	CASSERGRVYQPQHF
15	TRBV11-2	TRBJ1-5	.	.	TGTGCCAGCAGCTTAGCAGGGGTGGGCAATCAGCCCCAGCATTTT	CASSLAGVGNQPQHF
13	TRBV6-1	TRBJ1-2	.	.	TGTGCCAGCAGTGCCTCAGGATACTATGGCTACACCTTC	CASSASGYYGYTF
12	TRBV20-1	TRBJ2-5	.	.	TGCAGTGCTGGTGGCAGCCAAGAGACCCAGTACTTC	CSAGGSQETQYF
15	TRBV9	TRBJ2-7	.	many	TGTGCCAGCAGCCCGACCCCCGAGAGCTCCTACGAGCAGTACTTC	CASSPTPESSYEQYF
14	TRBV12-3/TRBV12-4	TRBJ1-5	.	.	TGTGCCAGCAGCCCTGACGGACCGGGTCAGCCCCAGCATTTT	CASSPDGPGQPQHF
14	TRBV3-1	TRBJ2-1	.	few	TGTGCCAGCAGCCAAGGGGAAGTCTACAATGAGCAGTTCTTC	CASSQGEVYNEQFF
15	TRBV7-2	TRBJ1-2	TRBD1	medium-sized	TGTGCCAGCAGCCCCCGGACAGGGGGCGCGAATGGCTACACCTTC	CASSPRTGGANGYTF
13	TRBV2	TRBJ2-5	TRBD1	many	TGTGCCAGCAGCCCCTGGGGGCAGGGGGACCAGTACTTC	CASSPWGQGDQYF
15	TRBV7-2	TRBJ1-1	.	many	TGTGCCAGCAGCCAGGCGGGGGCTATGAACACTGAAGCTTTCTTT	CASSQAGAMNTEAFF
15	TRBV29-1	TRBJ2-5	.	many	TGCAGCGTCCAAAGGGGGGATATGTACCAAGAGACCCAGTACTTC	CSVQRGDMYQETQYF
15	TRBV6-5	TRBJ2-3	.	.	TGTGCCAGCAGTTACGGTGGGGCCGGCACAGATACGCAGTATTTT	CASSYGGAGTDTQYF
16	TRBV9	TRBJ2-1	TRBD1	many	TGTGCCAGCAGCGCAATGGGGGACAGGGGGCAGAATGAGCAGTTCTTC	CASSAMGDRGQNEQFF
15	TRBV7-6	TRBJ2-1	.	.	TGTGCCAGCAGCTTGGGGGGAGAGCGTAAAAATGAGCAGTTCTTC	CASSLGGERKNEQFF
13	TRBV20-1	TRBJ1-5	TRBD1	few	TGCAGTGTCTCACAGGGGAGGAATCAGCCCCAGCATTTT	CSVSQGRNQPQHF
17	TRBV23-1	TRBJ2-3	TRBD2	.	TGCGCCAGCAGTCAAGGACCGGGACTAGCGGAGACAGATACGCAGTATTTT	CASSQGPGLAETDTQYF
13	TRBV27	TRBJ1-2	.	medium-sized	TGTGCCAGCAGCCTGGTCGGACAACCGGCCTACACCTTC	CASSLVGQPAYTF
12	TRBV27	TRBJ2-7	.	few	TGTGCCAGCAGTTCCGACAACTACGAGCAGTACTTC	CASSSDNYEQYF
13	TRBV6-2/TRBV6-3	TRBJ2-2	.	few	TGTGCCAGCAGTTCCGGGGAAGCCGGGGAGCTGTTTTTT	CASSSGEAGELFF
16	TRBV6-1	TRBJ2-7	TRBD1	many	TGTGCCAGCAGTGAGGCCGGACAGGGAGGATCCTACGAGCAGTACTTC	CASSEAGQGGSYEQYF
11	TRBV5-4	TRBJ2-6	.	medium-sized	TGTGCCAGCACTGGGGCCAACGTCCTGACTTTC	CASTGANVLTF
16	TRBV7-8	TRBJ2-5	TRBD1	.	TGTGCCAGCAGCTTAATACCCGGGACAGGGGCCGTTGCCCAGTACTTC	CASSLIPGTGAVAQYF
14	TRBV6-5	TRBJ2-7	TRBD1	many	TGTGCCAGCAACAGACAGGGAATATCCTACGAGCAGTACTTC	CASNRQGISYEQYF
12	TRBV12-3/TRBV12-4	TRBJ2-1	.	many	TGTGCCAGCAGTCCCTTGGGTTATGAGCAGTTCTTC	CASSPLGYEQFF
13	TRBV5-1	TRBJ1-2	.	.	TGCGCCAGCAGCTTAGGGGCCAACTATGGCTACACCTTC	CASSLGANYGYTF
16	TRBV27	TRBJ1-5	TRBD1	medium-sized	TGTGCCAGCAGTGCCAGACAGGGGGCGCGGGATCAGCCCCAGCATTTT	CASSARQGARDQPQHF
14	TRBV3-1	TRBJ2-2	.	.	TGTGCCAGCAGCCAAGTCAGGGGCACCGGGGAGCTGTTTTTT	CASSQVRGTGELFF
15	TRBV28	TRBJ1-6	.	.	TGTGCCAGCGGGGGGCCGCGTACAAACAATTCACCCCTCCACTTT	CASGGPRTNNSPLHF
13	TRBV12-3/TRBV12-4	TRBJ2-5	TRBD1	few	TGTGCCAGCAGTAAAGACAGGGAGAAGACCCAGTACTTC	CASSKDREKTQYF
14	TRBV12-3/TRBV12-4	TRBJ1-2	.	few	TGTGCCAGCAGTTTATGGGGATCGGACTATGGCTACACCTTC	CASSLWGSDYGYTF
13	TRBV20-1	TRBJ1-5	.	few	TGCAGTGCTAGAGAGGACGGGGATCAGCCCCAGCATTTT	CSAREDGDQPQHF
14	TRBV30	TRBJ1-5	.	few	TGTGCCTGGAGTGTACGGGTCGGAGATCAGCCCCAGCATTTT	CAWSVRVGDQPQHF
12	TRBV6-5	TRBJ1-4	TRBD1	.	TGTGCCAGCAGTACGACCGGGACAGGCCTGTTTTTT	CASSTTGTGLFF
17	TRBV30	TRBJ1-3	.	few	TGTGCCTGGAAGGGAATAAAGGCAGGCCACTCTGGAAACACCATATATTTT	CAWKGIKAGHSGNTIYF
15	TRBV6-5	TRBJ1-4	TRBD1	medium-sized	TGTGCCAGCAGACCACAGGGGGCAACTAATGAAAAACTGTTTTTT	CASRPQGATNEKLFF
15	TRBV5-1	TRBJ1-2	.	.	TGCGCCAGCAGCTTGGCTTTGTCCGGGAACTATGGCTACACCTTC	CASSLALSGNYGYTF
14	TRBV5-1	TRBJ2-5	.	.	TGCGCCAGCAGCGTTCTGGGACTGGGAGAGACCCAGTACTTC	CASSVLGLGETQYF
18	TRBV19	TRBJ2-6	TRBD1	.	TGTGCCAGTAGTATAGCCGACAGGGGACGGACTGGGGCCAACGTCCTGACTTTC	CASSIADRGRTGANVLTF
16	TRBV9	TRBJ2-3	.	few	TGTGCCAGCAGCGTAGAAGGACGGACCTTTACAGATACGCAGTATTTT	CASSVEGRTFTDTQYF
13	TRBV12-3/TRBV12-4	TRBJ2-7	.	many	TGTGCCAGCAGTTACTACGACACCAACGAGCAGTACTTC	CASSYYDTNEQYF
15	TRBV5-1	TRBJ2-1	TRBD2	many	TGCGCCAGCAGAAAGGAGGCGGGGGGGTTCGATGAGCAGTTCTTC	CASRKEAGGFDEQFF
16	TRBV7-2	TRBJ2-2	TRBD1	few	TGTGCCAGCAGCTTAGTTGGGACAGGGGATCCCGGGGAGCTGTTTTTT	CASSLVGTGDPGELFF
14	TRBV27	TRBJ1-1	.	many	TGTGCCAGCAGTTTAATTTCAGGGGTTGGGAAAGCTTTCTTT	CASSLISGVGKAFF
15	TRBV20-1	TRBJ1-5	.	medium-sized	TGCAGTGCTAGAGAACCCAGGGCGCCAAATCAGCCCCAGCATTTT	CSAREPRAPNQPQHF
14	TRBV7-2	TRBJ2-2	TRBD2	.	TGTGCCAGCAGAGTAGCGGGGCACACCGGGGAGCTGTTTTTT	CASRVAGHTGELFF
15	TRBV7-2	TRBJ2-3	TRBD2	many	TGTGCCAGCAGAGAGCGGGGGGGGGGCACAGATACGCAGTATTTT	CASRERGGGTDTQYF
14	TRBV2	TRBJ2-7	TRBD2	.	TGTGCCAGCAGCTCTAGCGGGGGCTCCTACGAGCAGTACTTC	CASSSSGGSYEQYF
12	TRBV12-3/TRBV12-4	TRBJ2-1	TRBD1	many	TGTGCCAGCAGTTCAACAGGGGTCGAGCAGTTCTTC	CASSSTGVEQFF
15	TRBV4-3	TRBJ2-1	TRBD1	few	TGCGCCAGCAGCCAAGGCAGGGGGCCTTTCGGGGTGCAGTTCTTC	CASSQGRGPFGVQFF
14	TRBV4-1	TRBJ1-2	.	many	TGCGCCAGCAGCCAATTCACCGAGACCTATGGCTACACCTTC	CASSQFTETYGYTF
14	TRBV5-1	TRBJ1-2	.	.	TGCGCCAGCAGCCCGGACAGCTTTACCTATGGCTACACCTTC	CASSPDSFTYGYTF
16	TRBV5-4	TRBJ1-6	.	.	TGTGCCAGCAGCTTTTTCGCTGGATCCGATAATTCACCCCTCCACTTT	CASSFFAGSDNSPLHF
15	TRBV20-1	TRBJ2-1	TRBD2	many	TGCAGTGCCCCTAAAGCGGGGCTAAGGTACAATGAGCAGTTCTTC	CSAPKAGLRYNEQFF
13	TRBV28	TRBJ1-6	.	many	TGTGCCAGCGCAAGCTCCTATAATTCACCCCTCCACTTT	CASASSYNSPLHF
17	TRBV11-2	TRBJ2-1	.	few	TGTGCCAGCAGCTTAGGCGGCTATCCGAGCTCCTACAATGAGCAGTTCTTC	CASSLGGYPSSYNEQFF
14	TRBV20-1	TRBJ1-5	.	.	TGCAGTGCTAGGGTTAGGAAATCGAGCCAGCCCCAGCATTTT	CSARVRKSSQPQHF
16	TRBV4-3	TRBJ1-3	.	many	TGCGCCAGCAGCCAAGATCCGCCAGGTGGTGGAAACACCATATATTTT	CASSQDPPGGGNTIYF
14	TRBV20-1	TRBJ2-7	TRBD1	.	TGCAGTGCTTATGAAGGGACAGGGGTCTACGAGCAGTACTTC	CSAYEGTGVYEQYF
15	TRBV20-1	TRBJ2-7	TRBD1	many	TGCAGTGCGCCGCCGGGACAGGGATTCTCCTACGAGCAGTACTTC	CSAPPGQGFSYEQYF